A single sample gave rise to the 20 T cell receptor beta chains below, sequenced in a study of shared clonotypes between healthy human individuals. TCRdb keeps only in-frame clones here, not all; method: immunoSEQ multiplex PCR. The sample records about 380,000 clones, about 96% being singletons. Sequenced: memory CD8+ T cells sorted from blood. Subset defined: CD45RO+ cells pooled with CCR7-negative TemRA cells. These receptors originate from a man younger than 40 in good health.

The J gene is TRBJ1-2, the V gene TRBV25-1; 8 bases fit TRBD1. J was trimmed by 8 bases and V by 4 bases; bases with no gene match: 18. There are 17 residues in the CDR3. Germline CDR1 is MGHDK and CDR2 is SYGVNS. CDR3 sequence (DNA): TGTGCCAGCAGTGGGTACTCAGGGGGCACGGTTATTCGCGGCTACACCTTC. It codes for CASSGYSGGTVIRGYTF.

This clone was seen once. The CDR3 here is CASSSSLAGSYNEQFF. The CDR3, as DNA: TGTGCCAGCAGTTCCTCCCTAGCGGGCTCCTACAATGAGCAGTTCTTC. V gene TRBV6-6 combines with J gene TRBJ2-1, with 8 bases fitting TRBD2. The ends lost 4 bases at V and 0 bases at J; junction bases unmatched: 5. Germline CDR1 reads MNHNY; CDR2 reads SVGAGI (reference sequence). The CDR3 consists of 16 residues.

V gene TRBV30 combines with J gene TRBJ2-5; D is undetermined. This CDR3 has 12 amino acids. V lost 1 base and J lost 1, with 4 bases in between. Germline assignment: CDR1 GTSNPN and CDR2 SVGIG (reference sequence). The DNA for the CDR3 is TGTGCCTGGAGTGGGGGCCAAGAGACCCAGTACTTC. Protein: CAWSGGQETQYF. Based on the CDR3 plus reference TRBV30 and TRBJ2-5, the full variable domain is SQTIHQWPATLVQPVGSPLSLECTVEGTSNPNLYWYRQAAGRGLQLLFYSVGIGQISSEVPQNLSASRPQDRQFILSSKKLLLSDSGFYLCAWSGGQETQYFGPGTRLLVL.

This sequence joins TRBV7-9 and TRBJ2-2, with D possibly matching TRBD2 (5 bases). CDR3 length: 16 amino acids. Trimming pared 4 bases from V and 4 bases from J, leaving 16 bases between. The germline V gene encodes CDR1 SEHNR and CDR2 FQNEAQ (reference sequence). CDR3 DNA sequence: TGTGCCAGCAGCTCCGCAGGCGCGGGCCGCACCGGGGAGCTGTTTTTT. It translates to CASSSAGAGRTGELFF.

This clone was recorded once. This chain connects TRBV2 to TRBJ2-3; 8 bases are a match to TRBD1. The germline CDR1 and CDR2 sequences are SNHLY and FYNNEI. The CDR3 covers 18 residues. V gave up 6 bases and J gave up 1 base; unmatched junction bases: 15. In nucleotides, the CDR3 is TGTGCCAGCAGCGGAGATAACATGGACAGGGAGGGCACAGATACGCAGTATTTT. Encoded protein: CASSGDNMDREGTDTQYF.

The V call is TRBV2, the J call TRBJ1-2; 10 bases match TRBD1. Trimming took 0 bases from V and 5 from J; bases not matched to a gene: 0. The CDR3 runs 14 residues. Germline V gene data show CDR1 as SNHLY and CDR2 as FYNNEI. The CDR3 sequence is CASSEAGQGYGYTF. The CDR3 bases are TGTGCCAGCAGTGAAGCGGGACAGGGGTATGGCTACACCTTC.

The rearrangement uses TRBV2 and TRBJ1-5; D gene uncertain. The germline V gene encodes CDR1 SNHLY and CDR2 FYNNEI. V was clipped by 2 bases and J by 5 bases, with 10 bases between them. This CDR3 has 14 amino acids. CDR3 bases: TGTGCCAGCAGTGAACTCCAGCCTCATCAGCCCCAGCATTTT. Amino acid sequence: CASSELQPHQPQHF.

The V and J genes are TRBV7-2 and TRBJ2-7, with a possible D match to TRBD2 (6 bases). Germline loops: CDR1 SGHTA, CDR2 FQGNSA. The CDR3 is made up of 14 amino acids. Trimming removed 1 base at V and 3 bases at J, with 10 bases between. CDR3 region: CASSLVGLVYEQYF. CDR3 coding DNA: TGTGCCAGCAGCTTAGTGGGACTCGTCTACGAGCAGTACTTC.

V gene TRBV28 combines with J gene TRBJ2-3; no clear D gene. Germline CDR1 MDHEN, CDR2 SYDVKM. V was clipped by 3 bases and J by 0 bases, with 13 bases between them. The CDR3 has 16 amino acids. CDR3 amino acids: CASSFDRISSTDTQYF. CDR3 bases: TGTGCCAGCAGTTTTGATAGAATCTCTAGCACAGATACGCAGTATTTT.

This chain joins TRBV7-2 and TRBJ2-3; 14 bases match TRBD2. This CDR3 is 18 amino acids long. CDR1 is SGHTA and CDR2 is FQGNSA in the germline V gene. V lost 5 bases, J lost 1 base, and 8 bases stayed unmatched. Written as DNA, the CDR3 is TGTGCCAGCAGCCTCGGACTAGCGGGAGGACCGTGCACAGATACGCAGTATTTT. This sequence encodes CASSLGLAGGPCTDTQYF.

The CDR3: CASSNLREPYEQYF. The CDR3 DNA follows: TGTGCCAGCAGCAACTTACGTGAGCCCTACGAGCAGTACTTC. The genes are TRBV7-2 and TRBJ2-7; D remains unclear. Germline-derived CDR1 and CDR2 are SGHTA and FQGNSA. Trimming removed 5 bases at V and 2 bases at J, with 13 bases between. There are 14 residues in the CDR3.

This clone was detected a few times. The CDR3 sequence is CASSPDRVGNQPQHF. CDR3 bases: TGTGCCAGCAGTCCGGACAGGGTCGGCAATCAGCCCCAGCATTTT. The gene calls are TRBV28 and TRBJ1-5, with 8 nucleotides matching TRBD1. J was trimmed by 2 bases and V by 5 bases; bases with no gene match: 5. The germline gives CDR1 MDHEN, CDR2 SYDVKM. The CDR3 totals 15 residues. Drawing the rest from reference TRBV28 and TRBJ1-5, the complete variable domain is DVKVTQSSRYLVKRTGEKVFLECVQDMDHENMFWYRQDPGLGLRLIYFSYDVKMKEKGDIPEGYSVSREKKERFSLILESASTNQTSMYLCASSPDRVGNQPQHFGDGTRLSIL.

The V gene is TRBV7-2, the J gene TRBJ2-5; 13 nucleotides align to TRBD2. Trimming removed 5 bases from V and 1 base from J; junction bases left unmatched: 4. This CDR3 contains 16 residues. Looked up from germline, CDR1 is SGHTA and CDR2 is FQGNSA. This CDR3 is CASSLTSGRVQETQYF. The CDR3 DNA sequence: TGTGCCAGCAGCCTAACTAGCGGGAGGGTCCAAGAGACCCAGTACTTC.

The rearrangement joins TRBV5-4 to TRBJ2-1; D might be TRBD1 (6 bases). This CDR3 is built from 14 residues. Germline V gives CDR1 SGHNT, CDR2 YYREEE (reference sequence). Trimming cost V 4 bases and J 4 bases, with 12 bases left between them. Written as DNA, the CDR3 is TGTGCCAGCAGCATAGGGACAAATTACAATGAGCAGTTCTTC. Residues: CASSIGTNYNEQFF.

The rearrangement joins TRBV10-2 to TRBJ1-1; D is unclear. The CDR3 is 13 residues long. Trimming removed 0 bases from V and 6 bases from J, with 8 bases in between. Germline CDR1 reads WSHSY; CDR2 reads SAAADI. CDR3 sequence reads: CASSESRVPEAFF. The CDR3 nucleotides read TGCGCCAGCAGTGAGTCACGGGTCCCTGAAGCTTTCTTT.

To note about this clone: Additional DNA sequences in this sample encode the identical CDR3. The chain is built from TRBV5-1 and TRBJ2-7; 10 bases are a match to TRBD2. The length of the CDR3 is 16 residues. Germline V gene lookup returns CDR1 SGHRS and CDR2 YFSETQ. J was trimmed by 1 base and V by 3 bases; bases with no gene match: 7. This chain's CDR3 is CASSSILAGGSYEQYF. The CDR3 nucleotides read TGCGCCAGCAGCTCTATCTTAGCGGGAGGATCCTACGAGCAGTACTTC.

This chain uses TRBV28 with TRBJ1-1, with 11 bases that match TRBD1. V gave up 9 bases and J gave up 4 bases; unmatched junction bases: 10. CDR3 length: 15 residues. Germline-derived CDR1 and CDR2 are MDHEN and SYDVKM. CDR3 coding DNA: TGTGCCAGTTGGTCCTCCGGGACAGGGGGCACTGAAGCTTTCTTT. It encodes CASWSSGTGGTEAFF. The variable domain in full, completed from reference TRBV28 and TRBJ1-1, reads DVKVTQSSRYLVKRTGEKVFLECVQDMDHENMFWYRQDPGLGLRLIYFSYDVKMKEKGDIPEGYSVSREKKERFSLILESASTNQTSMYLCASWSSGTGGTEAFFGQGTRLTVV.

For this clone: One end of the junction does not line up with germline, which may come from a read error. This chain connects TRBV7-8 to TRBJ1-1, with TRBD1 matching over 7 bases. The length of the CDR3 is 16 residues. Germline-derived CDR1 and CDR2 are SGHVS and FQNEAQ. Written as DNA, the CDR3 is TGTGCCACCAGCACGAGACAGGGACCTATGAACACTGAAGCTTTCTTT. It is translated as CATSTRQGPMNTEAFF. Supplemented by reference TRBV7-8 and TRBJ1-1, the full variable domain reads GAGVSQSPRYKVAKRGQDVALRCDPISGHVSLFWYQQALGQGPEFLTYFQNEAQLDKSGLPSDRFFAERPEGSVSTLKIQRTQQEDSAVYLCATSTRQGPMNTEAFFGQGTRLTVV.

Details on this clone: Additional DNA sequences in this sample encode the identical CDR3. This sequence joins TRBV5-1 and TRBJ2-5; D unclear. The CDR3 is made up of 11 amino acids. Germline V CDR1 and CDR2: SGHRS, YFSETQ. V dropped 0 bases and J dropped 5 bases, with 2 bases sitting between them. CDR3 sequence: CASSLAETQYF. For the CDR3, the DNA is TGCGCCAGCAGCTTGGCTGAGACCCAGTACTTC.

The chain joins TRBV30 to TRBJ2-1; 10 nucleotides agree with TRBD1. Germline CDR1 GTSNPN, CDR2 SVGIG (reference sequence). The CDR3 length is 15 residues. Trimming at V came to 3 bases and at J to 10 bases, leaving 12 bases not matched to a gene. CDR3 sequence reads: CAWSGWDRGEWEQFF. CDR3 bases: TGTGCCTGGAGCGGATGGGACAGGGGTGAGTGGGAGCAGTTCTTC.